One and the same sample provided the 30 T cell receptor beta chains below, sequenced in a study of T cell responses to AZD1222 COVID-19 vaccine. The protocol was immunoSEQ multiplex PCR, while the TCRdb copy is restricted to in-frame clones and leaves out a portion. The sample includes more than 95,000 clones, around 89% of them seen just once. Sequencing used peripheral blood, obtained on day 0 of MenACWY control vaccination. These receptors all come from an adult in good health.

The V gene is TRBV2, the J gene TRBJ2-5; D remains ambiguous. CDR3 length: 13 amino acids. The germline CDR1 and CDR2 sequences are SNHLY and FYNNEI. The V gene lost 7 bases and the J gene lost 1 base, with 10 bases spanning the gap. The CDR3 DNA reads TGTGCCAGCATTAGGGTACGCCAAGAGACCCAGTACTTC. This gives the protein CASIRVRQETQYF.

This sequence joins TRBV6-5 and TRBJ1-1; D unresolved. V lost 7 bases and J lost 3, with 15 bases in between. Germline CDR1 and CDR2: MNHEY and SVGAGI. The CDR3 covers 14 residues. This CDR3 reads CASNGGLSDTEAFF. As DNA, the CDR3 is TGTGCCAGCAACGGTGGCCTTTCGGACACTGAAGCTTTCTTT.

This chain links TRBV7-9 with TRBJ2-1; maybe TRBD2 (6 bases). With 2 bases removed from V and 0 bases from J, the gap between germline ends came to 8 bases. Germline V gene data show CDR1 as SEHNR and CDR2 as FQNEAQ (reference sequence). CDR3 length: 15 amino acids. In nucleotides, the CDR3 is TGTGCCAGCAGCTTATGGAGGGGCTCCTACAATGAGCAGTTCTTC. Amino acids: CASSLWRGSYNEQFF.

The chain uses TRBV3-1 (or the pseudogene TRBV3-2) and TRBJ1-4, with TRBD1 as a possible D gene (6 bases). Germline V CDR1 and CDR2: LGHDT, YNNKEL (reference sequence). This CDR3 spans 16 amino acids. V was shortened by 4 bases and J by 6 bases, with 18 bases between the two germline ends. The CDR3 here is CASSRRRGGVDEKLFF. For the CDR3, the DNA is TGTGCCAGCAGCCGACGACGCGGGGGCGTAGATGAAAAACTGTTTTTT.

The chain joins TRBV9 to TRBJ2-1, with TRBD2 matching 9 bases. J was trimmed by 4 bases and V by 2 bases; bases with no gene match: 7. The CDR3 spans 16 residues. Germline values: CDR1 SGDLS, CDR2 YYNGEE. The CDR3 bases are TGTGCCAGCAGCGTTAGTTCCGGACTAGCGTACAATGAGCAGTTCTTC. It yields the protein CASSVSSGLAYNEQFF. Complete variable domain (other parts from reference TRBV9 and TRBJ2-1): DSGVTQTPKHLITATGQRVTLRCSPRSGDLSVYWYQQSLDQGLQFLIQYYNGEERAKGNILERFSAQQFPDLHSELNLSSLELGDSALYFCASSVSSGLAYNEQFFGPGTRLTVL.

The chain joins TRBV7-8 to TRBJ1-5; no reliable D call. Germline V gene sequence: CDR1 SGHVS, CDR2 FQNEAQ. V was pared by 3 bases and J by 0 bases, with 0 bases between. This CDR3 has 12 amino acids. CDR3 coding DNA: TGTGCCAGCAGCTTTAGCAATCAGCCCCAGCATTTT. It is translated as CASSFSNQPQHF.

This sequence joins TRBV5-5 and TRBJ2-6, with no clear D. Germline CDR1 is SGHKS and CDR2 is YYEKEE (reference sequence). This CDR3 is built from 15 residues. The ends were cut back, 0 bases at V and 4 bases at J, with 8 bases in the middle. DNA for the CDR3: TGTGCCAGCAGCTTGGACGGGTCCGGGGCCAACGTCCTGACTTTC. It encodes CASSLDGSGANVLTF.

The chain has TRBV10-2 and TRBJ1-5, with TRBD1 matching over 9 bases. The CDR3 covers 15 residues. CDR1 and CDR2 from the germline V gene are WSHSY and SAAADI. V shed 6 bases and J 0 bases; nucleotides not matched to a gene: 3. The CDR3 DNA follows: TGCGCCAGCAGAGGGGACAGGGCTAGCAATCAGCCCCAGCATTTT. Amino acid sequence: CASRGDRASNQPQHF.

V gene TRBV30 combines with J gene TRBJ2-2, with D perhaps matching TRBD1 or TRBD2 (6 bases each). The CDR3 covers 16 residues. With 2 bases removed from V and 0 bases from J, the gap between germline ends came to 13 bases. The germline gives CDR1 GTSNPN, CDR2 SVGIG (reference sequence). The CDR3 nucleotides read TGTGCCTGGAGTCCCCTGGGGGGCCCGAACACCGGGGAGCTGTTTTTT. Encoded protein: CAWSPLGGPNTGELFF.

In DNA form, the CDR3 reads TGTGCCAGCAGTTTAAATGGGATAAACTATGGCTACACCTTC. This gives the protein CASSLNGINYGYTF. The chain uses TRBV27 and TRBJ1-2; D gene unclear. The CDR3 loop spans 14 amino acids. CDR1 is MNHEY, CDR2 SMNVEV, per germline (reference sequence). V dropped 2 bases and J dropped 2 bases, with 9 bases sitting between them.

DNA of the CDR3: TGCGCCAGCAGCCCCACAGGGGCCACCCGGCCTGAAGCTTTCTTT. Protein sequence: CASSPTGATRPEAFF. The genes are TRBV5-1 and TRBJ1-1, with TRBD1 matching 7 bases. This CDR3 has 15 amino acids. Germline CDR1 SGHRS, CDR2 YFSETQ. Unmatched junction bases numbered 12, after V lost 4 bases and J lost 6 bases.

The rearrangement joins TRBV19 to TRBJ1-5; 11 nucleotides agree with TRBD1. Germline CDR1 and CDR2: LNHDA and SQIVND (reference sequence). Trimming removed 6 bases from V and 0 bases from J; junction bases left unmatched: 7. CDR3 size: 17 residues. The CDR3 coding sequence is TGTGCCAGTAGAGGGACAGGGGGAGCCTATAGCAATCAGCCCCAGCATTTT. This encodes CASRGTGGAYSNQPQHF. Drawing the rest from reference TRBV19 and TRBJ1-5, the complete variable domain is DGGITQSPKYLFRKEGQNVTLSCEQNLNHDAMYWYRQDPGQGLRLIYYSQIVNDFQKGDIAEGYSVSREKKESFPLTVTSAQKNPTAFYLCASRGTGGAYSNQPQHFGDGTRLSIL.

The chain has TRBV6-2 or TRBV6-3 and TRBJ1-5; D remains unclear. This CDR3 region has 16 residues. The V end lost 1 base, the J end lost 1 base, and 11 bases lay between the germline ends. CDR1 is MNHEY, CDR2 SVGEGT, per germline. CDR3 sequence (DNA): TGTGCCAGCAGTTACTATGGGTTTAGGAGCAATCAGCCCCAGCATTTT. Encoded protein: CASSYYGFRSNQPQHF.

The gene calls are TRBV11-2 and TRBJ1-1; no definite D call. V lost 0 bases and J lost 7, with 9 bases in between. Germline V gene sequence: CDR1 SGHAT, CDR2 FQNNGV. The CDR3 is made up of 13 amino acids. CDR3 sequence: CASSLDTAVEAFF. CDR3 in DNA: TGTGCCAGCAGCTTAGATACAGCGGTTGAAGCTTTCTTT.

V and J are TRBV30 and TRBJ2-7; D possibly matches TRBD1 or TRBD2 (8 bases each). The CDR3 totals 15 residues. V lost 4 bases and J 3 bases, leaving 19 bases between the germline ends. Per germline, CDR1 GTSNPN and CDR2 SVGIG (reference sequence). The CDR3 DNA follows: TGTGCCTGGACCCCGGGGGGGACAGGCGTCTACGAGCAGTACTTC. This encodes CAWTPGGTGVYEQYF.

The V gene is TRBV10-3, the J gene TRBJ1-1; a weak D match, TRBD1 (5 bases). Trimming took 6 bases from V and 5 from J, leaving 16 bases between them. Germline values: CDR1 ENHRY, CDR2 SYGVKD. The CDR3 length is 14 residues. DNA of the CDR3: TGTGCCATCAGGAAGGTCAGGGATCAGACTGAAGCTTTCTTT. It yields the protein CAIRKVRDQTEAFF.

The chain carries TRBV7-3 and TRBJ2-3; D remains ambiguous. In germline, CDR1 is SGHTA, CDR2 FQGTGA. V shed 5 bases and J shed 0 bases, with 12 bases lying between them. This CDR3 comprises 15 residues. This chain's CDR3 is CASSPRPGSTDTQYF. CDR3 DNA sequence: TGTGCCAGCAGCCCAAGGCCCGGAAGCACAGATACGCAGTATTTT.

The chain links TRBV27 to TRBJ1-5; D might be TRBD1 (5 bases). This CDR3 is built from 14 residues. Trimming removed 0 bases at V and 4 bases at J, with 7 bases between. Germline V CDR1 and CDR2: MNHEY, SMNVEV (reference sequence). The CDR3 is CASSLSRANQPQHF. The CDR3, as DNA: TGTGCCAGCAGTTTATCCAGGGCGAATCAGCCCCAGCATTTT.

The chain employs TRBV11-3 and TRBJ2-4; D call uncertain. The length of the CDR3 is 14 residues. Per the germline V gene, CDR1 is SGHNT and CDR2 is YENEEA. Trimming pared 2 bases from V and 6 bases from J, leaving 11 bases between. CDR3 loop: CASSLLLSLNIQYF. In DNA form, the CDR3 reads TGTGCCAGCAGCTTACTCCTCTCCCTAAACATTCAGTACTTC.

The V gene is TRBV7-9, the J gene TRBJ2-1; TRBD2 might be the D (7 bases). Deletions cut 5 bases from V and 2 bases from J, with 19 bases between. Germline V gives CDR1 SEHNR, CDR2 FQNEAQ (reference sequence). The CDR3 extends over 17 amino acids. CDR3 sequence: CASSPGGAGEAYNEQFF. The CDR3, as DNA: TGTGCCAGCAGCCCTGGGGGGGCGGGAGAGGCCTACAATGAGCAGTTCTTC.

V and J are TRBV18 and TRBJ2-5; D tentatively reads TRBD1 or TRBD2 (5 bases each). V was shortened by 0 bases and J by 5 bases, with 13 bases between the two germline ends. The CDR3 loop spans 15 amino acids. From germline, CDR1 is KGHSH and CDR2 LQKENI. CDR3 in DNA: TGTGCCAGCTCACCACCGACCCCTGAGGGGGAGACCCAGTACTTC. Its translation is CASSPPTPEGETQYF.

The CDR3 is CATSDLTGSRNEQFF. The CDR3, as DNA: TGTGCCACCAGTGATTTAACCGGGAGTAGAAATGAGCAGTTCTTC. V gene TRBV24-1 combines with J gene TRBJ2-1, with D possibly TRBD2 on 6 matching bases. The CDR3 sequence is 15 residues long. CDR1 is KGHDR and CDR2 is SFDVKD in the germline V gene. Trimming removed 1 base from V and 7 bases from J, with 13 bases in between.

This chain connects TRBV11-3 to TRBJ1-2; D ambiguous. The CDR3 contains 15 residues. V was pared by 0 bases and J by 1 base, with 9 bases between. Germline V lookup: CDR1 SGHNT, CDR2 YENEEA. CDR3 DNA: TGTGCCAGCAGCTTAGATGGGCAGATTAACTATGGCTACACCTTC. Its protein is CASSLDGQINYGYTF.

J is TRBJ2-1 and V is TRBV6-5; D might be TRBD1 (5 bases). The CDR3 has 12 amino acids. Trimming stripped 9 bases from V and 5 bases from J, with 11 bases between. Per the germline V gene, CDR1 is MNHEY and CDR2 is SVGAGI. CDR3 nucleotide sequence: TGTGCCAGGAGGTTCAGGGACAATGAGCAGTTCTTC. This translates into CARRFRDNEQFF.

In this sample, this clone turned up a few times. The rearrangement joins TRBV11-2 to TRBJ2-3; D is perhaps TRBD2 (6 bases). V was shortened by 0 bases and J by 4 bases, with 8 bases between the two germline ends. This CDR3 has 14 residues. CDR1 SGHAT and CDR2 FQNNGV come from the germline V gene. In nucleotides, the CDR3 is TGTGCCAGCAGCTTAGACCCTAGCGCAGATACGCAGTATTTT. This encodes CASSLDPSADTQYF.

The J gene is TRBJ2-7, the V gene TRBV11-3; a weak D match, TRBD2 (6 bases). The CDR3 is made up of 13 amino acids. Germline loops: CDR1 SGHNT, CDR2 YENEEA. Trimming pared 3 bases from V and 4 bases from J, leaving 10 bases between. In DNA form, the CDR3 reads TGTGCCAGCAGCTTGGGAGGCTCGTACGAGCAGTACTTC. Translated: CASSLGGSYEQYF.

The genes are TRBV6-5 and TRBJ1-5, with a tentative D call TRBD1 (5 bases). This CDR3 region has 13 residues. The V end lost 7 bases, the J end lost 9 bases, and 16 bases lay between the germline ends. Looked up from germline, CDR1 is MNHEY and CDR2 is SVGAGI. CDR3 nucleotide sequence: TGTGCCAGCAAGTTAGGGGTGGGGGGGCCCCAGCATTTT. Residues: CASKLGVGGPQHF.

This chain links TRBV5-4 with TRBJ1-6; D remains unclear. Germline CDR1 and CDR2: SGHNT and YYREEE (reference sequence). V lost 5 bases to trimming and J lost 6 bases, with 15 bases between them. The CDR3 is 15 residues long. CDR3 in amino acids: CASSSGASPNSPLHF. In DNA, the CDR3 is TGTGCCAGCAGTTCCGGCGCTAGTCCTAATTCACCCCTCCACTTT.

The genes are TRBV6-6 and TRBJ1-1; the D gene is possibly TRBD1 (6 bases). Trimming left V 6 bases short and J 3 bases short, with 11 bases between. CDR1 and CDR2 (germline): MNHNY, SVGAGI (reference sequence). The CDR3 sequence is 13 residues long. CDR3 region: CASRNREHTEAFF. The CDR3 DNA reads TGTGCCAGCAGAAACAGGGAACACACTGAAGCTTTCTTT.

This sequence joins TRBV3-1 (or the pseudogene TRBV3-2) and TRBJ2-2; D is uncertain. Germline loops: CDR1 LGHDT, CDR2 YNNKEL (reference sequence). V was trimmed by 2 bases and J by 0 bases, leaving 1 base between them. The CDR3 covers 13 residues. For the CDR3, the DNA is TGTGCCAGCAGCCAAACGAACACCGGGGAGCTGTTTTTT. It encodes CASSQTNTGELFF.